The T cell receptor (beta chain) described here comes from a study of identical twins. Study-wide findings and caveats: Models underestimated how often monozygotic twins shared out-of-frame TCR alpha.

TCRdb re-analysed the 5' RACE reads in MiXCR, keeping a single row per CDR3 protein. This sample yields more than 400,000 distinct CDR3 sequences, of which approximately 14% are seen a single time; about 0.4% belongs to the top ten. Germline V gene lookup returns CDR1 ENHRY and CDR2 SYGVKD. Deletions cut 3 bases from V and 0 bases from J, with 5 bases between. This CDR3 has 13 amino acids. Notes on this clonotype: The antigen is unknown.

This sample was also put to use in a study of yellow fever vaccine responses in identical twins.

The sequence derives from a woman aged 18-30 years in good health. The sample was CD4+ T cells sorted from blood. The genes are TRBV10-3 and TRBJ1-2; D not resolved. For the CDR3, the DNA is TGTGCCATCAGTGACACAACTAACTATGGCTACACCTTC. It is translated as CAISDTTNYGYTF.